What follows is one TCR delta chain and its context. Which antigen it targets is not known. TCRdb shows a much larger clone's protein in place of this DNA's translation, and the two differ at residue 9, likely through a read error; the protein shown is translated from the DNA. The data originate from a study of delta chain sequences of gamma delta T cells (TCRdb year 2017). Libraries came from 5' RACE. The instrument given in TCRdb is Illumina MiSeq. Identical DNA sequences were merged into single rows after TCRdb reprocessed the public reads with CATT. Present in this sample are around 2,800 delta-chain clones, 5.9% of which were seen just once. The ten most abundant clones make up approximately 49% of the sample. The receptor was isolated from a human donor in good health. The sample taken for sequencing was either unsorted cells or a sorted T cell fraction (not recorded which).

The CDR3 reads as follows: CALGTTSYAYWGIRWSGGDKLIF. The base sequence is TGTGCTCTTGGGACTACTTCCTATGCATACTGGGGGATACGCTGGAGTGGGGGCGATAAACTCATCTTT. The V gene is TRDV1 and the J gene is TRDJ1; 13 bases in the middle match TRDD3. Trimming takes 5 bases off V and 4 bases off J; junction bases not matched to a gene: 28. CDR1 TSWWSYY and CDR2 QGS were looked up in the germline V gene. The CDR3 covers 23 residues, taking in both the cysteine and the phenylalanine. The kept DNA is CDR3 alone, 69 bases in frame from the first base.